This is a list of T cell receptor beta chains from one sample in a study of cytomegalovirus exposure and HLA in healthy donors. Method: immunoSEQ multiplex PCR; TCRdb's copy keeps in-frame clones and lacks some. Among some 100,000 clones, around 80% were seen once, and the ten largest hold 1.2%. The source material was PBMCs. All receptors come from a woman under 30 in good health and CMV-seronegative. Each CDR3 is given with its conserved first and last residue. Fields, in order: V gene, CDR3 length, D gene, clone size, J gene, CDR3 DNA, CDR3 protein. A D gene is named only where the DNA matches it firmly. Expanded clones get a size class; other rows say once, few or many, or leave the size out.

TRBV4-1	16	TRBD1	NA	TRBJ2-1	TGCGCCAGCAGCCAAGAACCCGGACAGGGGGCTCATGAGCAGTTCTTC	CASSQEPGQGAHEQFF
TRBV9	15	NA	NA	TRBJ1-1	TGTGCCAGCAGCGTAGAGGGAGATTTTCTCTCTGAAGCTTTCTTT	CASSVEGDFLSEAFF
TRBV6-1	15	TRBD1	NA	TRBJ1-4	TGTGCCAGCAGTCCTGACACAGGGGGCAGCGAAAAACTGTTTTTT	CASSPDTGGSEKLFF
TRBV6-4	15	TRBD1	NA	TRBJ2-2	TGTGCCAGACATGTACAGGGGGCGAACACCGGGGAGCTGTTTTTT	CARHVQGANTGELFF
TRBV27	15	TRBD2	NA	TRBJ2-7	TGTGCCAGCAGTTTGTCACTAGCGGGAAGATACGAGCAGTACTTC	CASSLSLAGRYEQYF
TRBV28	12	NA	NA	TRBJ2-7	TGTGCCAGCAGGTCCCTCCCCTACGAGCAGTACTTC	CASRSLPYEQYF
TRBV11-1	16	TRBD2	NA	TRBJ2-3	TGTGCCAGCAGCCGCTATATAGCGGGAGACACAGATACGCAGTATTTT	CASSRYIAGDTDTQYF
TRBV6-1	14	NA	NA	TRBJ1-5	TGTGCCAGCAGTGCGGGGTTCAGCAATCAGCCCCAGCATTTT	CASSAGFSNQPQHF
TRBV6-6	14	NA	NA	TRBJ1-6	TGTGCCAGCAGGCCACAGGGTTCGGATTCACCCCTCCACTTT	CASRPQGSDSPLHF
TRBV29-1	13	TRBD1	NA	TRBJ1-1	TGCAGCGCCACAGGGGGACAGAACACTGAAGCTTTCTTT	CSATGGQNTEAFF
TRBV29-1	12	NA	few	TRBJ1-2	TGCAGCGCCAATAGGGAGGGAGTTGGCTACACCTTC	CSANREGVGYTF
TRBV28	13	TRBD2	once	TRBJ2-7	TGTGCCAGCAGTTTAACGGGGGGCTACGAGCAGTACTTC	CASSLTGGYEQYF
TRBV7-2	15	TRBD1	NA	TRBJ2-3	TGTGCCAGCAGCTTCGGGACAGACCCGTCAGATACGCAGTATTTT	CASSFGTDPSDTQYF
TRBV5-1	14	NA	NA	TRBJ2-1	TGCGCCAGCAGCTTGGCCGTAGTTGACAATGAGCAGTTCTTC	CASSLAVVDNEQFF
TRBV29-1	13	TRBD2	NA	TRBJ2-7	TGCAGCGTTGCCGGACTAGCGGCCTACGAGCAGTACTTC	CSVAGLAAYEQYF
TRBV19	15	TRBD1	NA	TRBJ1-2	TGTGCCAGTAGTGCGACAGGGGTCGGAGGCTATGGCTACACCTTC	CASSATGVGGYGYTF
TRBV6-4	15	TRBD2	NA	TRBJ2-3	TGTGCCAGCAGTGAACACGGGGGGGGCACAGATACGCAGTATTTT	CASSEHGGGTDTQYF
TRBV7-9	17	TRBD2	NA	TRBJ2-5	TGTGCCAGCAGCCGGGGACTAGCGGGAGGGCCCCAAGAGACCCAGTACTTC	CASSRGLAGGPQETQYF
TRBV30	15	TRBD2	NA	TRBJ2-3	TGTGCCTGTCAACAAGCGGGAACCAGCACAGATACGCAGTATTTT	CACQQAGTSTDTQYF
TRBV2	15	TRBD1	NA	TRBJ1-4	TGTGCCAGCCATGAGGGGGGGACAGGACGTGAAAAACTGTTTTTT	CASHEGGTGREKLFF
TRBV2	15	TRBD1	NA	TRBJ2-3	TGTGCCAGCAGGAGGGACAGGGGTAGCACAGATACGCAGTATTTT	CASRRDRGSTDTQYF
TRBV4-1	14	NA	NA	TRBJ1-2	TGCGCCAGCAGCCAAGGGAGGTCTAACTATGGCTACACCTTC	CASSQGRSNYGYTF
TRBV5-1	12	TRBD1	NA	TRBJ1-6	TGCGCCAGCAGAACAGGGGTAGGACCCCTCCACTTT	CASRTGVGPLHF
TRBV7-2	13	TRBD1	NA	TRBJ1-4	TGTGCCAGCAGCGCAGGGGGCAATGAAAAACTGTTTTTT	CASSAGGNEKLFF
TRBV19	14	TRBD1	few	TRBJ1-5	TGTGCCAGTAAGGGACAGGGAGAAAGTCAGCCCCAGCATTTT	CASKGQGESQPQHF
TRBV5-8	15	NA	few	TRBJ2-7	TGTGCCAGCAGCTCCAGGGTCAAAAGCTCCTACGAGCAGTACTTC	CASSSRVKSSYEQYF
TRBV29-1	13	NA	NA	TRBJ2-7	TGCAGCGTTGATGGTGGGACTGAGTACGAGCAGTACTTC	CSVDGGTEYEQYF
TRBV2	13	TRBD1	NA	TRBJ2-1	TGTGCCTCAGTCCGGGACAGAGGCAATGAGCAGTTCTTC	CASVRDRGNEQFF
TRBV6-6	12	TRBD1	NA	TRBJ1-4	TGTGCCAGCAGCCTCTCGACAGGGGGCCTGTTTTTT	CASSLSTGGLFF
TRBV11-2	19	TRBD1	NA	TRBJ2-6	TGTGCCAGCAGCTTCCCCAGAATGACAGGGGGGGCTCGGGCCAACGTCCTGACTTTC	CASSFPRMTGGARANVLTF
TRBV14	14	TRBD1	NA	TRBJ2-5	TGTGCCAGCAGCGACCGGGACAGGGATCGGGCCCAGTACTTC	CASSDRDRDRAQYF